The 14 T cell receptor beta chains listed next were all sequenced from one sample in a study of blood T cell repertoires in COVID-19 (dated by TCRdb to 2018 to 2020). Library prep was done by the immunoSEQ multiplex PCR assay. TCRdb stores this immuneACCESS table with in-frame sequences only. Part of the clones is absent; in the studies checked, under half of the shortfall reflects unresolved V genes, and no reason is known for the rest. Here the sample has approximately 330,000 clones; 86% occur a single time. Clones ranked in the top ten supply 4% to 5.5% of the sample. The sequencing sample was made of PBMCs or T cells enriched from blood (not recorded which). Receptor source: a woman aged 35 to 49 with acute COVID-19.

For this clone: The sample carries other DNA sequences with the same CDR3. The chain combines TRBV2 with TRBJ1-1, with 10 nucleotides matching TRBD1. V shed 6 bases and J 4 bases; nucleotides not matched to a gene: 2. This CDR3 spans 13 amino acids. Germline loops: CDR1 SNHLY, CDR2 FYNNEI. CDR3 sequence: CASRGQGTTEAFF. CDR3 nucleotides: TGTGCCAGCAGGGGACAGGGGACCACTGAAGCTTTCTTT.

J is TRBJ2-3 and V is TRBV9, with D perhaps TRBD1 (6 bases). The CDR3 runs 14 residues. V was pared by 7 bases and J by 4 bases, with 16 bases between. Germline CDR1 is SGDLS and CDR2 is YYNGEE. The DNA of the CDR3 is TGTGCCAGCGGAACCACAGGGTCCGCAGATACGCAGTATTTT. Translated: CASGTTGSADTQYF. Filled out from reference TRBV9 and TRBJ2-3, the complete variable domain reads DSGVTQTPKHLITATGQRVTLRCSPRSGDLSVYWYQQSLDQGLQFLIQYYNGEERAKGNILERFSAQQFPDLHSELNLSSLELGDSALYFCASGTTGSADTQYFGPGTRLTVL.

The V call is TRBV19, the J call TRBJ1-1; no firm D call. Trimming removed 1 base at V and 1 base at J, with 10 bases between. Germline V lookup: CDR1 LNHDA, CDR2 SQIVND (reference sequence). The length of the CDR3 is 15 residues. The CDR3 here is CASSIAGRPNTEAFF. CDR3 nucleotides: TGTGCCAGTAGTATAGCTGGCAGGCCGAACACTGAAGCTTTCTTT.

V and J are TRBV5-1 and TRBJ1-4, with a tentative D call TRBD1 (5 bases). Germline CDR1 and CDR2: SGHRS and YFSETQ. The CDR3 spans 14 residues. Trimming removed 1 base from V and 7 bases from J, with 11 bases in between. The DNA of the CDR3 is TGCGCCAGCAGCTTGCAGCAGGGAACTGAAAAACTGTTTTTT. Protein: CASSLQQGTEKLFF.

The genes are TRBV28 and TRBJ1-3; D not certain. The CDR3 consists of 15 residues. Germline CDR1 and CDR2: MDHEN and SYDVKM. V gave up 2 bases and J gave up 0 bases, with 8 bases separating them. CDR3 coding DNA: TGTGCCAGCAGTTTACTCCTGAGCTCTGGAAACACCATATATTTT. Translated, it gives CASSLLLSSGNTIYF. Variable domain in full (rest from reference TRBV28 and TRBJ1-3): DVKVTQSSRYLVKRTGEKVFLECVQDMDHENMFWYRQDPGLGLRLIYFSYDVKMKEKGDIPEGYSVSREKKERFSLILESASTNQTSMYLCASSLLLSSGNTIYFGEGSWLTVV.

The chain combines TRBV19 with TRBJ1-6; 7 nucleotides align to TRBD1. The CDR3 sequence is 14 residues long. J gave up 6 bases and V 5 bases, and 4 bases lay outside the gene matches. The V gene's germline CDR1 is LNHDA and CDR2 SQIVND (reference sequence). For the CDR3, the DNA is TGTGCCAGTAGTCCGGGACAGTCTAATTCACCCCTCCACTTT. Translation gives CASSPGQSNSPLHF.

V is TRBV19 and J is TRBJ1-5; D is ambiguous. Germline assignment: CDR1 LNHDA and CDR2 SQIVND (reference sequence). The CDR3 is 12 amino acids. Trimming removed 9 bases at V and 0 bases at J, with 6 bases between. The CDR3 sequence: CASRNSNQPQHF. CDR3 DNA: TGTGCCAGCAGGAATAGCAATCAGCCCCAGCATTTT.

The table lists this clone with a few counts. The chain combines TRBV4-2 with TRBJ1-3; 10 bases map to TRBD1. Losses at the gene ends were 4 bases for V and 7 bases for J; bases not matched to a gene: 4. Germline V lookup: CDR1 LGHNA, CDR2 YNFKEQ. This CDR3 comprises 14 residues. Written as DNA, the CDR3 is TGTGCCAGCAGCCCGGGACAGGGGCAGAACACCATATATTTT. This sequence encodes CASSPGQGQNTIYF.

The CDR3 reads CASMARGWDTGELFF. CDR3 nucleotides: TGTGCCAGCATGGCTCGAGGTTGGGACACCGGGGAGCTGTTTTTT. The chain is built from TRBV6-5 and TRBJ2-2; D gene unclear. The CDR3 is 15 residues long. Germline CDR1 and CDR2: MNHEY and SVGAGI. The ends were cut back, 7 bases at V and 3 bases at J, with 15 bases in the middle.

The chain couples TRBV6-1 to TRBJ2-7, with 8 bases fitting TRBD2. CDR1 MNHNS and CDR2 SASEGT come from the germline V gene. V dropped 7 bases and J dropped 4; count of bases not matched to a gene: 6. This CDR3 region has 13 residues. The CDR3 spells CASTEGLGYEQYF. CDR3 DNA sequence: TGTGCCAGCACCGAGGGACTAGGATACGAGCAGTACTTC.

V gene TRBV12-2 combines with J gene TRBJ1-1; the table's D call of TRBD1 was not tested on the DNA. TRBV12-2 is designated a pseudogene. CDR3 length: 17 amino acids. For the CDR3, the DNA is TGTGCAAGTCGCTCGTACAGGGGGCCCTTTCTGAACACTGAAGCTTTCTTT. Its protein is CASRSYRGPFLNTEAFF.

The chain uses TRBV10-3 and TRBJ1-3; D remains unclear. The ends were cut back, 10 bases at V and 0 bases at J, with 13 bases in the middle. In germline, CDR1 is ENHRY, CDR2 SYGVKD. The CDR3 length is 14 residues. CDR3 protein: CASTGSRSGNTIYF. CDR3 sequence (DNA): TGTGCCAGCACGGGATCTCGCTCTGGAAACACCATATATTTT.

Here the CDR3 DNA reads TGTGCCACCAGCCGAGCCAAACAGGGGGCGAATGGAGTGCAAGAAAAACTGTTTTTT. It is translated as CATSRAKQGANGVQEKLFF. The chain is built from TRBV15 and TRBJ1-4; TRBD1 matches 9 bases. J was trimmed by 8 bases and V by 5 bases; bases with no gene match: 21. CDR3 length: 19 amino acids. Germline V gene lookup returns CDR1 LNHNV and CDR2 YYDKDF (reference sequence).

This clone has more than one count but fewer than ten. This rearrangement joins TRBV18 to TRBJ1-1; a possible D gene is TRBD1 (6 bases). Germline loops: CDR1 KGHSH, CDR2 LQKENI. Trimming removed 2 bases at V and 0 bases at J, with 10 bases between. CDR3 length: 15 residues. CDR3 sequence: CASSPGTTVNTEAFF. DNA of the CDR3: TGTGCCAGCTCACCAGGGACAACTGTGAACACTGAAGCTTTCTTT.